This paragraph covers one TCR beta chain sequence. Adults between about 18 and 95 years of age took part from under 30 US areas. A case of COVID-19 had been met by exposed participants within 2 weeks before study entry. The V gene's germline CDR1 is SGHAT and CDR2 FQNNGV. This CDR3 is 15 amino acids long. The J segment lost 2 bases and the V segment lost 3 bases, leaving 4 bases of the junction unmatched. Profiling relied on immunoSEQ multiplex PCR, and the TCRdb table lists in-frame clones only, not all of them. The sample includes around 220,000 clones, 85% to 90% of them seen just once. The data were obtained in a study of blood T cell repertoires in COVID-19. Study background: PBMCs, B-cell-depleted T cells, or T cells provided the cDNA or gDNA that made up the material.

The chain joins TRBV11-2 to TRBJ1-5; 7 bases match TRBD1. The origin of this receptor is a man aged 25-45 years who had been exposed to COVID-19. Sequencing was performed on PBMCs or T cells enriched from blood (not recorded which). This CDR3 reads CASSFTGEGNQPQHF. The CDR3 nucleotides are TGTGCCAGCAGCTTTACAGGGGAAGGCAATCAGCCCCAGCATTTT.